The 15 T cell receptor beta chains below come from one sample, sequenced in a study of blood T cell repertoires in COVID-19. Some clones are missing from TCRdb's copy, which holds only in-frame ones; the method was immunoSEQ multiplex PCR. The data hold 100,000 to 150,000 clones, with over 65% observed a single time. The sample taken for sequencing was peripheral blood. The receptors stem from a woman between 65 and 79 years old with acute or convalescent COVID-19.

The chain is built from TRBV10-2 and TRBJ1-2; D not resolved. The CDR3 extends over 14 amino acids. V lost 2 bases to trimming and J lost 4 bases, with 11 bases between them. CDR1 is WSHSY and CDR2 is SAAADI in the germline V gene. The CDR3 DNA reads as TGCGCCAGCAGTGAGGGCCCTGGCCTCTATGGCTACACCTTC. It translates to CASSEGPGLYGYTF.

The rearrangement links TRBV11-3 to TRBJ1-1, with 8 bases aligning to TRBD1. Germline assignment: CDR1 SGHNT and CDR2 YENEEA. The CDR3 is 15 residues long. J gave up 6 bases and V 1 base, and 7 bases lay outside the gene matches. The DNA of the CDR3 is TGTGCCAGCAGCTTAGTAGCAGGGGGCCTCGCTGAAGCTTTCTTT. This translates into CASSLVAGGLAEAFF.

The table lists this clone with a few counts. This sequence joins TRBV7-3 and TRBJ1-5, with D unclear. The germline CDR1 and CDR2 sequences are SGHTA and FQGTGA. The CDR3 consists of 15 residues. V was pared by 3 bases and J by 0 bases, with 9 bases between. The CDR3 DNA is TGTGCCAGCAGCTTCACAAAGTATAGCAATCAGCCCCAGCATTTT. Protein: CASSFTKYSNQPQHF.

CDR3 in amino acids: CASINWAGTGYYGYTF. CDR3 nucleotides: TGTGCCAGTATCAACTGGGCCGGGACTGGGTACTATGGCTACACCTTC. The chain has TRBV19 and TRBJ1-2; possibly TRBD1 for D (5 bases). Germline V gene data show CDR1 as LNHDA and CDR2 as SQIVND (reference sequence). This CDR3 has 16 amino acids. V gave up 7 bases and J gave up 3 bases, with 21 bases separating them.

CDR3 sequence reads: CASSLGGTSGRLGDTQYF. In DNA, the CDR3 is TGTGCCAGCAGCTTGGGGGGGACTAGCGGGCGGCTGGGGGATACGCAGTATTTT. The chain carries TRBV5-4 and TRBJ2-3; 12 bases align to TRBD2. CDR3 length: 18 residues. The V gene end was trimmed by 0 bases and the J gene end by 6 bases; junction bases not matched to a gene: 11. Germline CDR1 SGHNT, CDR2 YYREEE (reference sequence).

Here the CDR3 reads CASSSAGGGSYEQYF. CDR3 nucleotides: TGTGCCAGCAGCTCAGCGGGGGGGGGCTCCTACGAGCAGTACTTC. This chain links TRBV3-1 (or the pseudogene TRBV3-2) with TRBJ2-7; 10 nucleotides line up with TRBD2. J lost 0 bases, V lost 5 bases, and 4 bases had no gene match. CDR1 and CDR2 from the germline V gene are LGHDT and YNNKEL (reference sequence). There are 15 residues in the CDR3.

The chain uses TRBV5-6 and TRBJ2-3; 7 bases are shared with TRBD1. V was pared by 3 bases and J by 4 bases, with 8 bases of the junction left unmatched. Germline lookup yields CDR1 SGHDT and CDR2 YYEEEE. This CDR3 contains 15 residues. The CDR3 here is CASSWTGTVADTQYF. The CDR3 coding sequence is TGTGCCAGCAGCTGGACCGGGACAGTAGCAGATACGCAGTATTTT. Complete variable domain (other parts from reference TRBV5-6 and TRBJ2-3): DAGVTQSPTHLIKTRGQQVTLRCSPKSGHDTVSWYQQALGQGPQFIFQYYEEEERQRGNFPDRFSGHQFPNYSSELNVNALLLGDSALYLCASSWTGTVADTQYFGPGTRLTVL.

The rearrangement uses TRBV7-9 and TRBJ1-5; D remains unclear. Germline CDR1 reads SEHNR; CDR2 reads FQNEAQ (reference sequence). CDR3 size: 13 residues. V was cut by 3 bases and J by 2 bases, with 5 bases left in between. This CDR3 is CASSLSGNQPQHF. For the CDR3, the DNA is TGTGCCAGCAGCTTGAGTGGCAATCAGCCCCAGCATTTT.

V and J are TRBV25-1 and TRBJ1-6, with 8 positions matching TRBD1. V shed 4 bases and J 4 bases; nucleotides not matched to a gene: 3. This CDR3 region has 15 residues. The germline V gene encodes CDR1 MGHDK and CDR2 SYGVNS. The CDR3 DNA reads TGTGCCAGCAGTGGTAGACAGGGGTATAATTCACCCCTCCACTTT. Protein product: CASSGRQGYNSPLHF.

The CDR3 coding sequence is TGTGCCAGTAGTAGAACAGGGCTGGGAAATGAGCAGTTCTTC. It translates to CASSRTGLGNEQFF. V and J are TRBV19 and TRBJ2-1; maybe TRBD1 (6 bases). The CDR3 loop spans 14 amino acids. Germline lookup yields CDR1 LNHDA and CDR2 SQIVND (reference sequence). Trimming cost V 4 bases and J 7 bases, with 14 bases left between them.

The rearrangement joins TRBV5-1 to TRBJ1-3, with 9 bases lining up with TRBD1. This CDR3 is built from 16 residues. V dropped 4 bases and J dropped 0; count of bases not matched to a gene: 5. Per the germline V gene, CDR1 is SGHRS and CDR2 is YFSETQ. DNA of the CDR3: TGCGCCAGCAGCAGCTGGACAGGGGACTCTGGAAACACCATATATTTT. Protein product: CASSSWTGDSGNTIYF. The variable domain in full, with the rest retrieved from reference TRBV5-1 and TRBJ1-3, is KAGVTQTPRYLIKTRGQQVTLSCSPISGHRSVSWYQQTPGQGLQFLFEYFSETQRNKGNFPGRFSGRQFSNSRSEMNVSTLELGDSALYLCASSSWTGDSGNTIYFGEGSWLTVV.

The V and J genes are TRBV21-1 and TRBJ2-7; the D call TRBD1 from the table was never checked on the DNA. TRBV21-1 is annotated as a pseudogene. The CDR3 consists of 13 residues. This CDR3 reads CASSKDRVGEQYV. The DNA for the CDR3 is TGTGCCAGCAGCAAGGACAGGGTCGGCGAGCAGTACGTC.

This chain uses TRBV10-3 with TRBJ1-2; D is unresolved. CDR3 size: 12 residues. Germline V gene sequence: CDR1 ENHRY, CDR2 SYGVKD. The V end lost 10 bases, the J end lost 4 bases, and 13 bases lay between the germline ends. The chain's CDR3 is CATRREGYGYTF. CDR3 bases: TGTGCCACCCGCCGCGAGGGCTATGGCTACACCTTC.

The rearrangement uses TRBV6-2 or TRBV6-3 and TRBJ2-2, with TRBD2 as a possible D gene (7 bases). Trimming took 5 bases from V and 4 from J, leaving 14 bases between them. Germline CDR1 reads MNHEY; CDR2 reads SVGEGT. The CDR3 contains 15 residues. The CDR3 coding sequence is TGTGCCAGCAGTACCCGGGGGGCGGGCACCGGGGAGCTGTTTTTT. It encodes CASSTRGAGTGELFF.

The rearrangement uses TRBV9 and TRBJ2-4; no clear D. Per germline, CDR1 SGDLS and CDR2 YYNGEE. CDR3 length: 14 residues. Trimming took off 1 base at V and 6 bases at J, with 11 bases between the two ends. The CDR3 region is CASSVLGSGNIQYF. DNA for the CDR3: TGTGCCAGCAGCGTATTGGGCTCCGGAAACATTCAGTACTTC.